There are a few counts of the clone carrying this T cell receptor (beta chain). The target antigen is unknown. The V gene end was trimmed by 4 bases and the J gene end by 4 bases; junction bases not matched to a gene: 9. The CDR3 extends over 15 amino acids. The germline V gene encodes CDR1 SGHNT and CDR2 YYREEE (reference sequence). The sample is drawn from a study of T cell responses to AZD1222 COVID-19 vaccine. Profiling relied on immunoSEQ multiplex PCR, and the TCRdb table lists in-frame clones only, not all of them. Among roughly 150,000 clones, under 95% were seen once, and the ten largest hold approximately 5%. Study-level findings and limits: Spike-specific TCR breadth and depth both grew after two AZD1222 doses. Only six individuals given AZD1222 were seropositive at baseline. It was only after the peak T cell response that any repertoires were sampled.

The sequence came from an adult in good health. This material consisted of peripheral blood, taken on day 0 of AZD1222 vaccination. The chain links TRBV5-4 to TRBJ2-7, with 9 bases identical to TRBD2. The CDR3 DNA sequence: TGTGCCAGCAGCGCAAGAATAGCGGGGGCATACGAGCAGTACTTC. Its translation is CASSARIAGAYEQYF.